This TCR beta chain comes out of a study of T cell responses to AZD1222 COVID-19 vaccine. The CDR3 consists of 16 residues. The germline V gene encodes CDR1 SGHTA and CDR2 FQGNSA. The V and J ends lost 4 bases and 1 base respectively, with 14 bases between them. Data came from immunoSEQ multiplex PCR; TCRdb stores just in-frame clones and leaves some out. The sample lists 100,000 to 150,000 clones, approximately 90% occurring once. The genes are TRBV7-2 and TRBJ1-5; D is ambiguous. Specimen: peripheral blood, collected 28 days after the second AZD1222 dose. The TCR comes from an adult who received the AZD1222 COVID-19 vaccine. CDR3 coding DNA: TGTGCCAGCAGCTACCTCGGGCACTTCAGCAATCAGCCCCAGCATTTT. As protein: CASSYLGHFSNQPQHF.